The entry below describes one T cell receptor beta chain. The antigen is not known. These data originate in a study of cytomegalovirus exposure and HLA in healthy donors. Looking at the study overall: A subsequent analysis reported that the 120 or so validation repertoires were produced on the same platform that had also been used for the 666 first-cohort repertoires.

Whole-study results and caveats: Reports credit the classifier with highly specific, highly sensitive diagnosis of cytomegalovirus status. Under in vitro conditions, a few CMV-associated chains were confirmed as specific for CMV antigens.

Germline loops: CDR1 MDHEN, CDR2 SYDVKM. This CDR3 region has 17 residues. V was pared by 8 bases and J by 0 bases, with 19 bases between. Data came from immunoSEQ multiplex PCR; TCRdb stores just in-frame clones and leaves some out. The sample has 250,000 to 300,000 clones, 70% to 90% seen once. The sequenced sample was PBMCs. The gene calls are TRBV28 and TRBJ2-2; possible D gene TRBD2, 5 bases. The receptor was derived from a woman aged 18 to 35 in good health and CMV-seronegative. In DNA, the CDR3 is TGTGCCAGCCGTCGGGGAGCACGGGATGCGAACACCGGGGAGCTGTTTTTT. Protein: CASRRGARDANTGELFF.